The 15 T cell receptor delta chains listed next were all sequenced from one sample in a study of gamma-delta T cells after stem cell transplantation. TCRdb re-processed the RT-PCR reads using CATT. The data hold 15,000 to 19,000 delta-chain clones, with almost 9.5% observed a single time. The sequencing input was gamma-delta T cells. The receptors derive from a human donor. It is not recorded whose cells these are; they may come from a transplant donor.

This clone has at least ten counts. The chain combines TRDV1 with TRDJ1; D gene uncertain. Germline V CDR1 and CDR2: TSWWSYY, QGS. The V end lost 6 bases, the J end lost 1 base, and 21 bases lay between the germline ends. CDR3 length: 17 residues. The CDR3 bases are TGTGCTCTTGGAGACCGTCGGTACTTCTTCGGCACCGATAAACTCATCTTT. This encodes CALGDRRYFFGTDKLIF.

On this clone: The translation of this DNA and the TCRdb protein of a much larger clone differ at residue 13, probably owing to a read error; the protein shown here is translated from the DNA. The gene calls are TRDV2 and TRDJ3, with 12 bases lining up with TRDD3. The CDR3 loop spans 21 amino acids. Germline loops: CDR1 GEAIGNYY, CDR2 EKD. V was pared by 2 bases and J by 3 bases, with 13 bases of the junction left unmatched. The chain's CDR3 is CACDSARTGGYPFWDTRQMFF. DNA for the CDR3: TGTGCCTGTGACAGCGCCCGTACTGGGGGATACCCCTTCTGGGACACCCGACAGATGTTTTTC.

This clone was picked up a small number of times. A far larger clone is off by one base, so a read error is likely. Other DNA sequences in the sample encode the same CDR3. The chain links TRDV2 to TRDJ1; TRDD3 is a possible D gene (5 bases). CDR1 GEAIGNYY and CDR2 EKD come from the germline V gene. The CDR3 sequence is 19 residues long. Written as DNA, the CDR3 is TGTGCCTGCGACACCGTCACGTTATCGTCCCCGGGGACCACCGATAAACTCATCTTT. Its protein is CACDTVTLSSPGTTDKLIF.

A few counts support this clone. It differs at one base from a far larger clone, so likely a read error. This same CDR3 is encoded by further DNA sequences in the sample. The rearrangement uses TRDV2 and TRDJ1, with D maybe TRDD3 (5 bases). The CDR3 is 16 amino acids. CDR1 and CDR2 from the germline V gene are GEAIGNYY and EKD. Trimming removed 1 base at V and 10 bases at J, with 24 bases between. The CDR3, as DNA: TGTGCCTGTGACACGGTGTCTGGCCAACGGGGGCCCGTACTCATCTTT. Translation: CACDTVSGQRGPVLIF.

At least ten counts were recorded for this clone. Other DNA sequences in this specimen translate into the identical CDR3. The chain employs TRDV2 and TRDJ3; unclear D gene. V was pared by 2 bases and J by 8 bases, with 21 bases between. Germline CDR1 reads GEAIGNYY; CDR2 reads EKD. The CDR3 consists of 18 residues. Here the CDR3 reads CACDISLSGSLYTRQMFF. Written as DNA, the CDR3 is TGTGCCTGTGACATTTCACTCTCCGGCTCCTTGTACACCCGACAGATGTTTTTC.

Details on this clone: A read error may produce the germline difference seen at one junction end. The chain combines TRDV2 with TRDJ1, with D perhaps being TRDD2 or TRDD3 (5 bases each). From germline, CDR1 is GEAIGNYY and CDR2 EKD. CDR3 length: 20 amino acids. Here the CDR3 DNA reads TGTGCCTGTGACACCGTTCCTTGCCACTTGGTATCGGAAAATGGCGATACACTCATCTTT. It translates to CACDTVPCHLVSENGDTLIF.

There are many counts of this clone. TCRdb records a much larger clone's protein for this DNA, with a difference at residue 10 that likely arises from a read error; the protein given is the translation of the DNA. Other DNA sequences within the sample encode an identical CDR3. The chain has TRDV2 and TRDJ1; TRDD3 matches at 9 bases. Germline CDR1 is GEAIGNYY and CDR2 is EKD. V lost 1 base, J lost 0 bases, and 14 bases stayed unmatched. The CDR3 is 19 amino acids. The CDR3 DNA follows: TGTGCCTGTGACACACTAACTGGGGGAGGTCCATCGTACACCGATAAACTCATCTTT. It translates to CACDTLTGGGPSYTDKLIF.

Only a few counts were recorded for this clone. TCRdb's protein, taken from a much larger clone, differs from this DNA's translation at residue 7, likely owing to a read error; the protein displayed comes from the DNA. V is TRDV2 and J is TRDJ1, with 7 bases matching TRDD3. The CDR3 runs 17 residues. Germline loops: CDR1 GEAIGNYY, CDR2 EKD. V shed 0 bases and J 0 bases; nucleotides not matched to a gene: 9. CDR3 protein: CACDTLTGATYTDKLIF. The CDR3 region has the DNA TGTGCCTGTGACACCCTCACTGGGGCCACCTACACCGATAAACTCATCTTT.

There are many counts of this clone. Germline and junction disagree at one end, which may indicate a read error. The CDR3, as DNA: TGTGCCTATGACAGAGAGGGGGATACGCTATCTTACACCGATAAACTCATCTTT. Its translation is CAYDREGDTLSYTDKLIF. The V gene is TRDV2, the J gene TRDJ1; TRDD3 matches at 10 bases. The CDR3 spans 18 residues. Looked up from germline, CDR1 is GEAIGNYY and CDR2 is EKD.

This clone was counted a few times. This likely came from a read error, as a far larger clone is one base away. Other DNA sequences in the sample encode the same CDR3. The chain has TRDV2 and TRDJ1; 12 nucleotides line up with TRDD3. The CDR3 extends over 18 amino acids. Germline V lookup: CDR1 GEAIGNYY, CDR2 EKD. The V segment lost 2 bases and the J segment 5 bases; nucleotides outside the gene matches: 14. The CDR3 DNA sequence: TGTGCCTGTGACATGCTATCTGGGGGATACGCGGGGGCTGATAAACTCATCTTT. This translates into CACDMLSGGYAGADKLIF.

This clone came up a few times. A read error may be the cause here, since a much bigger clone is one base away. The same CDR3 is also encoded by other DNA sequences in this sample. The rearrangement links TRDV1 to TRDJ1, with TRDD2 matching over 9 bases. CDR1 and CDR2 from the germline V gene are TSWWSYY and QGS. This CDR3 comprises 19 residues. The CDR3 region is CALGDPPSYRGAYTDKLIF. As DNA, the CDR3 is TGTGCTCTCGGGGACCCTCCTTCCTACCGGGGGGCTTACACCGATAAACTCATCTTT.

Turning to this clone: The protein TCRdb gives is from a much larger clone and does not agree with this DNA's translation at residue 4, likely a read error; the protein shown here comes from the DNA. This chain joins TRDV2 and TRDJ3; 10 bases map to TRDD3. This CDR3 is 21 amino acids long. CDR1 and CDR2 from the germline V gene are GEAIGNYY and EKD. J lost 1 base, V lost 5 bases, and 16 bases had no gene match. CDR3 amino acids: CACGNAVLGDKVSWDTRQMFF. The CDR3 nucleotides are TGTGCCTGTGGCAATGCCGTCCTGGGGGATAAGGTGTCCTGGGACACCCGACAGATGTTTTTC.

As concerns this clone: The likely explanation is a read error, given a far larger clone one base away. This sample includes further DNA sequences coding for the same CDR3. The chain uses TRDV1 and TRDJ2; D assignment may be TRDD2 or TRDD3 (8 bases each). CDR1 is TSWWSYY, CDR2 QGS, per germline. This CDR3 is built from 24 residues. Trimming removed 3 bases from V and 4 bases from J, with 39 bases in between. The CDR3 DNA reads TGTGCTCTTGGGGAGCCGCCTTACTTCCTACCCCGGTATACTGGGGGGTACGGGACAGCACAACTCTTCTTT. Translated, it gives CALGEPPYFLPRYTGGYGTAQLFF.

This clone was seen a handful of times. A far larger clone is only one base removed, so a read error is likely. This specimen includes other DNA sequences encoding the same CDR3. The chain has TRDV2 and TRDJ1, with TRDD3 identical over 13 bases. Germline V gene data show CDR1 as GEAIGNYY and CDR2 as EKD. This CDR3 has 19 residues. Germline trimming cut 4 bases from V and 0 bases from J; bases unmatched to any gene: 13. The CDR3: CACEPVLGDTRRYTDKLIF. CDR3 DNA: TGTGCCTGTGAGCCTGTACTGGGGGATACGCGGAGGTACACCGATAAACTCATCTTT.

This clone is termed medium-sized. A much larger clone lies a single base off, so this may be a read error. Other nucleotide sequences in the sample specify the same CDR3. DNA for the CDR3: TGTGCCTGTGATTCGGCCTCCTTGACTGGGGGGATAGGCCCTAAACTCATCTTT. Amino acid sequence: CACDSASLTGGIGPKLIF. The chain employs TRDV2 and TRDJ1; TRDD3 aligns across 8 bases. The CDR3 totals 18 residues. Trimming at V came to 4 bases and at J to 7 bases, leaving 22 bases not matched to a gene. Germline loops: CDR1 GEAIGNYY, CDR2 EKD.